The clone carrying this T cell receptor (beta chain) was observed at least ten times. The CDR3 has 16 residues. Deletions cut 4 bases from V and 3 bases from J, with 17 bases between. Germline V CDR1 and CDR2: SGHTA, FQGNSA. These data originate in a study of T-cell reconstitution after alpha-beta-depleted transplantation in children. The TCRbeta library was prepared with unique molecular identifiers. MiXCR was run by TCRdb on the PCR reads, yielding one entry per CDR3 protein. This table holds some 600,000 distinct CDR3 sequences, around 16% found once. The material sequenced was PBMCs from the stem cell graft donor, taken from the stem cell graft. The origin of this receptor is a human donor who donated a stem cell graft to a child with acute myeloid leukemia. The rearrangement joins TRBV7-2 to TRBJ2-3, with D possibly matching TRBD1 (6 bases). CDR3 sequence: CASSSFPRGGTDTQYF. For the CDR3, the DNA is TGTGCCAGCAGCTCATTCCCCAGGGGCGGGACAGATACGCAGTATTTT.